This TCR beta chain was recovered during a study of shared clonotypes between healthy human individuals. Overall study findings and caveats: Limitation of the genetic and exposure-history diversity represented came from the few donors.

At deep level, the assay was performed. Assay: immunoSEQ multiplex PCR; the TCRdb copy retains only in-frame clones and omits some. The sample lists under 600,000 clones; roughly 72% were seen once. Among the donors, all were Caucasian adults who lived in Nashville, Tennessee. Germline CDR1 is LNHNV and CDR2 is YYDKDF (reference sequence). The germline V and J ends were trimmed by 3 bases and 2 bases, with 11 bases remaining between them. The CDR3 is made up of 15 amino acids. A remark on this clone: Its specificity is unknown. This clone may be a read error of a much larger clone one base away.

Sequenced sample: PBMCs. The J gene is TRBJ2-1, the V gene TRBV15; D remains ambiguous. The sequence came from a middle-aged woman in good health. Some clones in this sample may be carry-over from other donors' samples. CDR3 protein: CATSSDSDPYNEQFF. The CDR3 nucleotides read TGTGCCACCAGCAGTGACTCGGACCCCTACAATGAGCAGTTCTTC. The whole variable domain, remainder taken from reference TRBV15 and TRBJ2-1, is DAMVIQNPRYQVTQFGKPVTLSCSQTLNHNVMYWYQQKSSQAPKLLFHYYDKDFNNEADTPDNFQSRRPNTSFCFLDIRSPGLGDTAMYLCATSSDSDPYNEQFFGPGTRLTVL.